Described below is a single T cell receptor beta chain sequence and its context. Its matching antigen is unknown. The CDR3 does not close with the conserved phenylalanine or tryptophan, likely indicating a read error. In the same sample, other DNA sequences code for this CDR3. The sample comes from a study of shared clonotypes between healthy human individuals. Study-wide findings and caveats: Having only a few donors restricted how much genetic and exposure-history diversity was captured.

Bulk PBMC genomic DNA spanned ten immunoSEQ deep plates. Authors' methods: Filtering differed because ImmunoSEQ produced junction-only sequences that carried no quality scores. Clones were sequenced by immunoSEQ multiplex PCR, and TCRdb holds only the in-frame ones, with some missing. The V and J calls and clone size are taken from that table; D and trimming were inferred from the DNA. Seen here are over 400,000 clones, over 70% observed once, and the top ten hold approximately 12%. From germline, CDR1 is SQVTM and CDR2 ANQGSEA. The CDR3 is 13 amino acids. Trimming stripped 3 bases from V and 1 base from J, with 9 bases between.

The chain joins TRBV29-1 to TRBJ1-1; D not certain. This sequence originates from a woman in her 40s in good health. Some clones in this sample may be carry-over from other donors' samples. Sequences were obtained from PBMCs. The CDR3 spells CSVDAAGNTEAFL. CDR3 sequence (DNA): TGCAGCGTTGACGCAGCCGGGAACACTGAAGCTTTCCTC.